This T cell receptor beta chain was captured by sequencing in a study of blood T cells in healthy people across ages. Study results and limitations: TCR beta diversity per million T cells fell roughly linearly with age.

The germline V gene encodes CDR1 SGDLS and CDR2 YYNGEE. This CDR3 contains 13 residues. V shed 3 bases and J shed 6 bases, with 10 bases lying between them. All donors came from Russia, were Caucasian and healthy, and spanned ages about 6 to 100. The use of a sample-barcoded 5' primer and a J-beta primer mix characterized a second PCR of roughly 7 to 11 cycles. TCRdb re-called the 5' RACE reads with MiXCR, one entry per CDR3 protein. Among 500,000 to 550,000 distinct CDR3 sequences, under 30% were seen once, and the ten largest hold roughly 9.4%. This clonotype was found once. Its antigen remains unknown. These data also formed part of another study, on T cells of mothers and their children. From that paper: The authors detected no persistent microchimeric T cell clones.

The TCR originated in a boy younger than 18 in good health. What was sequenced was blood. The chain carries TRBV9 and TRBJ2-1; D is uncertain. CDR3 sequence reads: CASSGTTVNEQFF. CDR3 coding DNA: TGTGCCAGCAGCGGAACGACTGTCAATGAGCAGTTCTTC. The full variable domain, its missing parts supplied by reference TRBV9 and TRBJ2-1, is DSGVTQTPKHLITATGQRVTLRCSPRSGDLSVYWYQQSLDQGLQFLIQYYNGEERAKGNILERFSAQQFPDLHSELNLSSLELGDSALYFCASSGTTVNEQFFGPGTRLTVL.